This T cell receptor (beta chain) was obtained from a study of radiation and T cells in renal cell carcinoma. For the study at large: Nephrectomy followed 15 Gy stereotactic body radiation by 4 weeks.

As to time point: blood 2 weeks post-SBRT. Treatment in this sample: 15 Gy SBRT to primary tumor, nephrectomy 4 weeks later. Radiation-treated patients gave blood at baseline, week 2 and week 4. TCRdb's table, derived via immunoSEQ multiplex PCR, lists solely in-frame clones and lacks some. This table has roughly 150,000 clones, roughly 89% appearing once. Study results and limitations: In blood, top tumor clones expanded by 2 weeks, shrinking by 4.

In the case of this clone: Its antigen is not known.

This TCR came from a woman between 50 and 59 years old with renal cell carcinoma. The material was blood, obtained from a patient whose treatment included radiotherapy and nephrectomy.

CDR3 loop: CALSGTEYLMNTEAFF. CDR3 coding DNA: TGTGCCCTCTCCGGGACAGAATACCTAATGAACACTGAAGCTTTCTTT. The chain joins TRBV30 to TRBJ1-1, with 7 bases lining up with TRBD1. The CDR3 is 16 amino acids. CDR1 and CDR2 from the germline V gene are GTSNPN and SVGIG (reference sequence). The ends lost 8 bases at V and 0 bases at J; junction bases unmatched: 15.